These 8 T cell receptor beta chains originate from one sample sequenced in a study of cytomegalovirus exposure and HLA in healthy donors (dated by TCRdb to between 2016 and 2019). Receptor libraries were prepared by the immunoSEQ multiplex PCR assay. For the multiplex PCR, a mixture combining 60 forward primers for TCR Vbeta segments and 13 reverse primers for TCR Jbeta segments was used. TCRdb carries this immuneACCESS record with in-frame sequences only. Its versions omit some clonotypes, under half of them owing to an unresolved V gene in the studies checked, with the rest unexplained. Present in this sample are more than 150,000 clones, roughly 77% of which were seen just once. The ten largest make up 1% of the sample. Input material: PBMCs. Receptors were obtained from a woman between 45 and 60 years old in good health and CMV-seropositive.

This clone has a single count. The CDR3 here is CASSQDYGTGDYGYTF. CDR3 bases: TGTGCCAGCAGCCAAGATTACGGGACAGGGGACTATGGCTACACCTTC. The chain has TRBV14 and TRBJ1-2; 10 bases map to TRBD1. Losses at the gene ends were 0 bases for V and 3 bases for J; bases not matched to a gene: 4. The CDR3 runs to 16 residues. Looked up from germline, CDR1 is SGHDN and CDR2 is FVKESK.

The chain employs TRBV9 and TRBJ2-5; 9 bases map to TRBD2. Germline V gene lookup returns CDR1 SGDLS and CDR2 YYNGEE. This CDR3 has 15 amino acids. Trimming cost V 0 bases and J 5 bases; bases outside gene matches: 5. The CDR3 here is CASSVGAGGPETQYF. For the CDR3, the DNA is TGTGCCAGCAGCGTAGGAGCGGGGGGCCCTGAGACCCAGTACTTC.

This chain links TRBV28 with TRBJ2-5, with 9 bases that match TRBD2. With V trimmed by 5 bases and J by 0 bases, 4 bases remained unmatched. Germline CDR1 reads MDHEN; CDR2 reads SYDVKM. This CDR3 has 15 residues. CDR3 DNA sequence: TGTGCCAGCAGTCTAGCGGGATCTTACCAAGAGACCCAGTACTTC. It is translated as CASSLAGSYQETQYF. The full variable domain, with the rest looked up from reference TRBV28 and TRBJ2-5, is DVKVTQSSRYLVKRTGEKVFLECVQDMDHENMFWYRQDPGLGLRLIYFSYDVKMKEKGDIPEGYSVSREKKERFSLILESASTNQTSMYLCASSLAGSYQETQYFGPGTRLLVL.

The CDR3 region is CASSPLQGASGANVLTF. CDR3 DNA: TGTGCCAGCAGTCCGCTACAGGGGGCCTCTGGGGCCAACGTCCTGACTTTC. This sequence joins TRBV27 and TRBJ2-6, with TRBD1 matching 9 bases. V shed 5 bases, J shed 0 bases, and the junction held 5 bases outside the gene matches. The CDR3 loop spans 17 amino acids. CDR1 and CDR2 (germline): MNHEY, SMNVEV (reference sequence).

J is TRBJ2-7 and V is TRBV5-6; the match to TRBD1 covers 8 bases. The CDR3 length is 17 residues. The J segment lost 10 bases and the V segment lost 1 base, leaving 19 bases of the junction unmatched. Germline lookup yields CDR1 SGHDT and CDR2 YYEEEE. The CDR3 reads CASSLFSGQGARFLQYF. In nucleotides, the CDR3 is TGTGCCAGCAGCTTGTTCTCCGGACAGGGTGCCAGATTTTTACAGTACTTC.

This chain links TRBV7-2 with TRBJ2-7; D possibly corresponds to TRBD1 (6 bases). Germline-derived CDR1 and CDR2 are SGHTA and FQGNSA. CDR3 length: 12 residues. The V gene lost 6 bases and the J gene lost 3 bases, with 9 bases spanning the gap. CDR3 region: CASSKQGYEQYF. CDR3 sequence (DNA): TGTGCCAGCAGTAAACAGGGCTACGAGCAGTACTTC.

The J gene is TRBJ2-5, the V gene TRBV14; TRBD1 is a possible D gene (6 bases). The ends were cut back, 6 bases at V and 1 base at J, with 9 bases in the middle. The V gene's germline CDR1 is SGHDN and CDR2 FVKESK. The CDR3 is 13 amino acids. As DNA, the CDR3 is TGTGCCAGCAGTGGACAGATCCAAGAGACCCAGTACTTC. It is translated as CASSGQIQETQYF.

Turning to this clone: This same CDR3 is encoded by further DNA sequences in the sample. The rearrangement joins TRBV27 to TRBJ2-7, with 11 bases aligning to TRBD2. The germline V gene has CDR1 MNHEY and CDR2 SMNVEV (reference sequence). The junction had 3 bases not matched to a gene; V was cut back by 3 bases and J by 2 bases. There are 15 residues in the CDR3. CDR3 sequence: CASSLLAGGTYEQYF. The CDR3 DNA is TGTGCCAGCAGTTTGCTAGCGGGGGGCACCTACGAGCAGTACTTC.